Following are 26 T cell receptor beta chains from one sample sequenced in a study of cytomegalovirus exposure and HLA in healthy donors. The PCR used 60 Vbeta and 13 Jbeta primers. Data came from immunoSEQ multiplex PCR; TCRdb stores just in-frame clones and leaves some out. The sample lists 100,000 to 150,000 clones; 76% were seen once. The sample was PBMCs. Receptors originate from a middle-aged man in good health and CMV-seronegative.

The chain recombines TRBV7-2 with TRBJ1-5, with no clear D. The germline gives CDR1 SGHTA, CDR2 FQGNSA. The V end was cut by 5 bases, the J end by 6 bases, with 8 bases between. The CDR3 length is 12 residues. CDR3 loop: CASSLRSQPQHF. The CDR3 DNA is TGTGCCAGCAGCCTCCGCAGTCAGCCCCAGCATTTT.

The gene calls are TRBV4-1 and TRBJ2-3, with D possibly TRBD2 on 6 matching bases. Trimming cost V 1 base and J 7 bases, with 21 bases left between them. Germline CDR1 and CDR2: MGHRA and YSYEKL. CDR3 length: 17 residues. CDR3 coding DNA: TGCGCCAGCAGCCAAGGGAAGGGCCGGGGGATTCTGAATACGCAGTATTTT. Protein: CASSQGKGRGILNTQYF.

The chain links TRBV18 to TRBJ1-1; D unresolved. The CDR3 sequence is 13 residues long. Germline V gene data show CDR1 as KGHSH and CDR2 as LQKENI. The V end was cut by 6 bases, the J end by 1 base, with 9 bases between. The CDR3 loop reads CASSPERNTEAFF. The CDR3, as DNA: TGTGCCAGCTCTCCCGAGAGGAACACTGAAGCTTTCTTT.

With respect to this clone: Compared with germline, one end of the junction differs, possibly owing to a read error. The CDR3 sequence is CSSSLDSGPQHF. CDR3 coding DNA: TGTTCCAGCAGCTTAGATAGCGGGCCCCAGCATTTT. The rearrangement joins TRBV7-9 to TRBJ1-5; D is unresolved. The CDR3 is 12 residues long. Germline V lookup: CDR1 SEHNR, CDR2 FQNEAQ (reference sequence).

The V gene is TRBV29-1, the J gene TRBJ2-5; D may be TRBD1 (6 bases). In germline, CDR1 is SQVTM, CDR2 ANQGSEA. Trimming removed 8 bases from V and 1 base from J, with 17 bases in between. There are 14 residues in the CDR3. This CDR3 reads CSLWTEKSQETQYF. The CDR3 DNA follows: TGCAGCCTTTGGACAGAGAAATCCCAAGAGACCCAGTACTTC. The full variable domain, its missing parts supplied by reference TRBV29-1 and TRBJ2-5, is SAVISQKPSRDICQRGTSLTIQCQVDSQVTMMFWYRQQPGQSLTLIATANQGSEATYESGFVIDKFPISRPNLTFSTLTVSNMSPEDSSIYLCSLWTEKSQETQYFGPGTRLLVL.

The chain employs TRBV7-9 and TRBJ1-1; D may be TRBD1 (6 bases). V lost 5 bases and J lost 3, with 13 bases in between. The CDR3 runs 14 residues. In germline, CDR1 is SEHNR, CDR2 FQNEAQ (reference sequence). The CDR3: CASSIDRWDTEAFF. DNA of the CDR3: TGTGCCAGCAGCATAGACAGGTGGGACACTGAAGCTTTCTTT.

V is TRBV27 and J is TRBJ2-3, with 9 bases identical to TRBD2. Germline values: CDR1 MNHEY, CDR2 SMNVEV (reference sequence). The CDR3 extends over 17 amino acids. V was clipped by 7 bases and J by 0 bases; unmatched bases: 11. For the CDR3, the DNA is TGTGCCAGCACCAGAACTATAGCGGGGGTGAGCACAGATACGCAGTATTTT. Residues: CASTRTIAGVSTDTQYF.

The gene calls are TRBV19 and TRBJ1-1, with unresolved D. CDR3 length: 13 amino acids. The V gene lost 0 bases and the J gene lost 3 bases, with 5 bases spanning the gap. Germline CDR1 is LNHDA and CDR2 is SQIVND (reference sequence). CDR3 amino acids: CASSIEEDTEAFF. As DNA, the CDR3 is TGTGCCAGTAGTATAGAGGAGGACACTGAAGCTTTCTTT. The variable domain in full, with the rest retrieved from reference TRBV19 and TRBJ1-1, is DGGITQSPKYLFRKEGQNVTLSCEQNLNHDAMYWYRQDPGQGLRLIYYSQIVNDFQKGDIAEGYSVSREKKESFPLTVTSAQKNPTAFYLCASSIEEDTEAFFGQGTRLTVV.

The chain carries TRBV27 and TRBJ2-5; TRBD1 matches 8 bases. CDR3 length equals 19 residues. Germline assignment: CDR1 MNHEY and CDR2 SMNVEV (reference sequence). Trimming removed 0 bases from V and 5 bases from J; junction bases left unmatched: 17. The CDR3 nucleotides are TGTGCCAGCAGTTTATCGGCCAGGGGGCGCGGGTCCGGAGGGGAGACCCAGTACTTC. Amino acids: CASSLSARGRGSGGETQYF.

The count of this clone is one. The chain joins TRBV4-1 to TRBJ1-4; D unresolved. The germline V gene encodes CDR1 MGHRA and CDR2 YSYEKL. The CDR3 is 21 residues long. Trimming pared 1 base from V and 0 bases from J, leaving 24 bases between. CDR3 amino acids: CASSQVLYWSTQAATNEKLFF. CDR3 nucleotide sequence: TGCGCCAGCAGCCAAGTTTTGTATTGGTCTACCCAGGCCGCAACTAATGAAAAACTGTTTTTT.

This clone came up once. The V and J genes are TRBV7-3 and TRBJ2-2; D gene ambiguous. Germline V gives CDR1 SGHTA, CDR2 FQGTGA. The CDR3 is 16 residues long. The V end lost 1 base, the J end lost 5 bases, and 14 bases lay between the germline ends. CDR3 loop: CASSLNPPGTTGELFF. The CDR3, as DNA: TGTGCCAGCAGCTTAAACCCCCCAGGAACGACCGGGGAGCTGTTTTTT.

The rearrangement uses TRBV28 and TRBJ1-1, with 7 positions matching TRBD1. The CDR3 has 15 residues. V was clipped by 5 bases and J by 5 bases; unmatched bases: 11. Per germline, CDR1 MDHEN and CDR2 SYDVKM. CDR3 in DNA: TGTGCCAGCAGTCCAGGGACAGTTGGGGGGACTGAAGCTTTCTTT. Protein: CASSPGTVGGTEAFF.

This clone has only a few counts. The gene calls are TRBV19 and TRBJ2-7; unclear D gene. The germline V and J ends were trimmed by 7 bases and 5 bases, with 12 bases remaining between them. The CDR3 contains 12 residues. The germline V gene has CDR1 LNHDA and CDR2 SQIVND (reference sequence). The CDR3 nucleotides are TGTGCCAGTAAGGAGTTTCTCGACGAGCAGTACGTC. Its protein product is CASKEFLDEQYV.

The gene calls are TRBV7-2 and TRBJ1-1; 8 bases match TRBD1. V lost 4 bases, J lost 0 bases, and 10 bases stayed unmatched. The CDR3 totals 17 residues. The germline V gene encodes CDR1 SGHTA and CDR2 FQGNSA. CDR3 residues: CASSSRGRVLLNTEAFF. The CDR3 DNA is TGTGCCAGCAGCTCCAGGGGGCGCGTTCTTTTGAACACTGAAGCTTTCTTT.

This chain joins TRBV10-3 and TRBJ1-2; D is unresolved. The V gene's germline CDR1 is ENHRY and CDR2 SYGVKD. The CDR3 consists of 13 residues. The V end was cut by 4 bases, the J end by 7 bases, with 13 bases between. For the CDR3, the DNA is TGTGCCATCAGTGGCGTTGAGGGCAGTGGCTACACCTTC. Translated, it gives CAISGVEGSGYTF.

This clone came up once. The V and J genes are TRBV2 and TRBJ2-1; 11 nucleotides match TRBD1. V shed 10 bases and J 6 bases; nucleotides not matched to a gene: 11. The germline CDR1 and CDR2 sequences are SNHLY and FYNNEI. The CDR3 has 15 residues. This chain's CDR3 is CATSSRGTGGNEQFF. In DNA form, the CDR3 reads TGTGCCACATCCTCCAGGGGGACAGGGGGCAATGAGCAGTTCTTC. Variable domain in full (rest from reference TRBV2 and TRBJ2-1): EPEVTQTPSHQVTQMGQEVILRCVPISNHLYFYWYRQILGQKVEFLVSFYNNEISEKSEIFDDQFSVERPDGSNFTLKIRSTKLEDSAMYFCATSSRGTGGNEQFFGPGTRLTVL.

V usage is TRBV12-2 and J usage is TRBJ2-7; no DNA check was done on the table's D call, TRBD1. TRBV12-2 is a pseudogene. The CDR3 has 15 amino acids. CDR3 sequence (DNA): TGTGCAAGTCGAGCTCCTTCCCTCACCGGGACAGGGTTGTACGTC. This gives the protein CASRAPSLTGTGLYV.

The table lists this clone with a few counts. The V and J genes are TRBV4-3 and TRBJ2-1; 10 nucleotides line up with TRBD1. The V gene end was trimmed by 0 bases and the J gene end by 7 bases; junction bases not matched to a gene: 6. CDR1 is LGHNA, CDR2 YSLEER, per germline. CDR3 length: 16 residues. CDR3 loop: CASSQDSGQGRNEQFF. In nucleotides, the CDR3 is TGCGCCAGCAGCCAAGATTCGGGACAGGGGCGAAATGAGCAGTTCTTC.

The chain combines TRBV6-5 with TRBJ1-2; a possible D gene is TRBD1 (6 bases). Germline values: CDR1 MNHEY, CDR2 SVGAGI. The CDR3 is 15 amino acids. V gave up 2 bases and J gave up 2 bases, with 12 bases separating them. The CDR3 sequence is CASSYASTGNYGYTF. The CDR3 region has the DNA TGTGCCAGCAGTTACGCATCAACAGGGAACTATGGCTACACCTTC.

This rearrangement joins TRBV6-1 to TRBJ1-5; 8 bases map to TRBD1. V dropped 6 bases and J dropped 7; count of bases not matched to a gene: 8. Germline CDR1 reads MNHNS; CDR2 reads SASEGT. The CDR3 length is 14 residues. Here the CDR3 DNA reads TGTGCCAGCAGGACGACAGGGGTAGGACAGCCCCAGCATTTT. Translated: CASRTTGVGQPQHF.

The chain recombines TRBV7-9 with TRBJ2-5; 7 nucleotides match TRBD1. V dropped 4 bases and J dropped 5; count of bases not matched to a gene: 10. This CDR3 comprises 15 residues. Germline values: CDR1 SEHNR, CDR2 FQNEAQ (reference sequence). The CDR3 region is CASSSEQGRGETQYF. CDR3 nucleotide sequence: TGTGCCAGCAGCTCCGAACAGGGGAGAGGGGAGACCCAGTACTTC.

The gene calls are TRBV4-1 and TRBJ2-7; 8 nucleotides line up with TRBD2. J was trimmed by 4 bases and V by 2 bases; bases with no gene match: 7. Germline CDR1 MGHRA, CDR2 YSYEKL. This CDR3 is built from 15 residues. CDR3 amino acids: CASSQFRGGRYEQYV. The DNA for the CDR3 is TGCGCCAGCAGCCAATTCCGCGGGGGGAGGTACGAGCAGTACGTC.

This clone appeared a single time. CDR3 DNA: TGTGCCAGCAGCTTTGGGCAGAACTATGGCTACACCTTC. This sequence encodes CASSFGQNYGYTF. V gene TRBV7-2 combines with J gene TRBJ1-2; D not resolved. The germline V gene encodes CDR1 SGHTA and CDR2 FQGNSA. V shed 3 bases and J shed 2 bases, with 7 bases lying between them. The CDR3 length is 13 residues.

The CDR3 sequence is CASTTNRGYEQYF. CDR3 nucleotide sequence: TGTGCCAGCACCACTAACAGGGGCTACGAGCAGTACTTC. The chain links TRBV2 to TRBJ2-7; 7 nucleotides line up with TRBD1. With V trimmed by 7 bases and J by 3 bases, 6 bases remained unmatched. The CDR3 spans 13 residues. Germline loops: CDR1 SNHLY, CDR2 FYNNEI.

This chain links TRBV2 with TRBJ1-2; TRBD1 agrees at 8 bases. The CDR3 covers 14 residues. The germline V gene has CDR1 SNHLY and CDR2 FYNNEI. The J segment lost 3 bases and the V segment lost 4 bases, leaving 4 bases of the junction unmatched. The CDR3 loop reads CASSAQGADYGYTF. The DNA of the CDR3 is TGTGCCAGCAGTGCCCAGGGGGCGGACTATGGCTACACCTTC.

The chain links TRBV4-3 to TRBJ2-7; D is uncertain. This CDR3 comprises 15 residues. Germline V lookup: CDR1 LGHNA, CDR2 YSLEER. V was clipped by 0 bases and J by 1 base, with 10 bases between them. The CDR3 sequence: CASSQEWARSYEQYF. CDR3 sequence (DNA): TGCGCCAGCAGCCAAGAATGGGCCAGATCCTACGAGCAGTACTTC.